This TCR beta chain was documented in a study of early T cells in non-severe SARS-CoV-2 infection. For the study at large: Bulk RNA from unsorted whole blood was sequenced; chains were unpaired. Study observations and caveats: Matching results from VDJdb favored anti-spike CD8 responses, leaving private and CD4 specificities undetected.

Attachment of unique molecular identifiers was made to individual cDNA molecules. TCRdb processed the 5' RACE reads anew with MiXCR; each CDR3 protein has one entry. The sample lists 100,000 to 140,000 distinct CDR3 sequences, 11% occurring once. J was trimmed by 6 bases and V by 5 bases; bases with no gene match: 7. The CDR3 runs to 13 residues. In germline, CDR1 is DFQATT, CDR2 SNEGSKA (reference sequence). This clonotype turned up a few times. Its target is not known. The rearrangement links TRBV20-1 to TRBJ1-5; 7 positions match TRBD1. The receptor was derived from an adult who was a healthcare worker with PCR-confirmed SARS-CoV-2 infection or an uninfected control (not recorded which). Sequenced material: whole blood. CDR3 loop: CSAATGLFQPQHF. In nucleotides, the CDR3 is TGCAGTGCTGCGACAGGGCTTTTTCAGCCCCAGCATTTT.